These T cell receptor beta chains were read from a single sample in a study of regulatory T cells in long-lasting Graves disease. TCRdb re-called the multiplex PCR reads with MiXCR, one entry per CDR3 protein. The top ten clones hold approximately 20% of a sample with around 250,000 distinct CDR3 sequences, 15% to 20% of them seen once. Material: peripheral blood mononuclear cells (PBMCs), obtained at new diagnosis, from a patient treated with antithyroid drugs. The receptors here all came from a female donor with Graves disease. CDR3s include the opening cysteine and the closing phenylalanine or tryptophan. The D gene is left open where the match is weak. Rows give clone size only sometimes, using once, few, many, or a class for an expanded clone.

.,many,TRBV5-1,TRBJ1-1,TGCGCCAGCAGCTTGGATGGGGGCGAGGACACTGAAGCTTTCTTT,CASSLDGGEDTEAFF
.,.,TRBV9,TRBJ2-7,TGTGCCAGCAGCGTAGGGCCGGTTCTCTCCTACGAGCAGTACTTC,CASSVGPVLSYEQYF
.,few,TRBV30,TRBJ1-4,TGTGCCTGGAGTCTCCTGGCGGAAAGGAGGGGGAAACTGTTTTTT,CAWSLLAERRGKLFF
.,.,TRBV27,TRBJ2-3,TGTGCCAGCAGTAAGGGATTCACAGATACGCAGTATTTT,CASSKGFTDTQYF
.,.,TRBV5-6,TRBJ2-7,TGTGCCAGCAGCTCCCTGGGGGTGGCGGCAAACAGAGACGAGCAGTACTTC,CASSSLGVAANRDEQYF
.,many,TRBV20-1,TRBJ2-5,TGCAGTGCTAGAGCACCCGGGGGCAGGGCGGAGACCCAGTACTTC,CSARAPGGRAETQYF
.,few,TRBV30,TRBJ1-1,TGTGCCTGGAGTGATAACACTGAAGCTTTCTTT,CAWSDNTEAFF
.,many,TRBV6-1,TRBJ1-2,TGTGCCAGCAGCCGTGGGCTGGTTGGCTACACCTTC,CASSRGLVGYTF
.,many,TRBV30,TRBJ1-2,TGTGCCTGGAGTGTTTCGGGGAACGGCTACACCTTC,CAWSVSGNGYTF
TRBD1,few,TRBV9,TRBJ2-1,TGTGCCAGCAGCGCAACAGGGGGCCCTGGTATGGAGCAGTTCTTC,CASSATGGPGMEQFF
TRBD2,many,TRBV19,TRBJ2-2,TGTGCCAGCAGGACTAGCGGGAACACCGGGGAGCTGTTTTTT,CASRTSGNTGELFF
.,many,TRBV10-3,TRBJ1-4,TGTGCCATCAGTGAAGAGGTCACAGGTGAAAAACTGTTTTTT,CAISEEVTGEKLFF
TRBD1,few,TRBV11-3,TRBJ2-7,TGTGCCAGCACCAGGACAGGGGACTCCTACGAGCAGTACTTC,CASTRTGDSYEQYF
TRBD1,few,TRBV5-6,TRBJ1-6,TGTGCCAGCAGCTTCTCCGGGACAGGGTATAATTCACCCCTCCACTTT,CASSFSGTGYNSPLHF